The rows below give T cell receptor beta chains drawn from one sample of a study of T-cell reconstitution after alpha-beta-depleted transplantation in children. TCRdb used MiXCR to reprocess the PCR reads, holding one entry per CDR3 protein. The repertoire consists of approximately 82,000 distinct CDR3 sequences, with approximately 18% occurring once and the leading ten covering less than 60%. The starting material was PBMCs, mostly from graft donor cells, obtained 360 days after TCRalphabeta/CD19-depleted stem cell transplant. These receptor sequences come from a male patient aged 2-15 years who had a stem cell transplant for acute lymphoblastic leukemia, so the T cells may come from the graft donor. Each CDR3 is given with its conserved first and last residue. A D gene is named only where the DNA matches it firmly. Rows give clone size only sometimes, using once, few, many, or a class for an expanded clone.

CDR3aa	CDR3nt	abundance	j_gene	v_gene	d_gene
CASSYAGVTEAFF	TGTGCCAGCAGCTACGCAGGGGTCACTGAAGCTTTCTTT	few	TRBJ1-1	TRBV6-2/TRBV6-3	NA
CASSSLDEQFF	TGCGCCAGCAGCTCTTTGGATGAGCAGTTCTTC	NA	TRBJ2-1	TRBV5-1	NA
CASSLHQDRSNYGYTF	TGTGCCAGCAGTTTGCATCAGGACAGAAGCAACTATGGCTACACCTTC	NA	TRBJ1-2	TRBV28	NA
CASLTQGFQNGELFF	TGTGCCAGCCTTACGCAGGGATTTCAAAACGGGGAGCTGTTTTTT	many	TRBJ2-2	TRBV19	NA
CASSLTGRNYGYTF	TGTGCCAGCAGTTTAACGGGTAGAAACTATGGCTACACCTTC	NA	TRBJ1-2	TRBV12-3/TRBV12-4	NA
CASSLTSVLPGELFF	TGTGCCAGCAGTTTGACTAGCGTCCTTCCCGGGGAGCTGTTTTTT	few	TRBJ2-2	TRBV12-3/TRBV12-4	TRBD2
CASSGRLAGEQYF	TGCGCCAGCAGCGGTCGCCTAGCTGGTGAGCAGTACTTC	few	TRBJ2-7	TRBV5-1	NA
CASSIHTAGTSRYNEQFF	TGTGCCAGCAGCATTCATACTGCCGGGACTAGCCGCTACAATGAGCAGTTCTTC	few	TRBJ2-1	TRBV27	TRBD2
CATSETAGPVETQYF	TGTGCCACCAGTGAAACGGCCGGACCAGTGGAGACCCAGTACTTC	few	TRBJ2-5	TRBV24-1	NA
CASSESLNTEAFF	TGCGCCAGCAGTGAGTCGTTGAACACTGAAGCTTTCTTT	NA	TRBJ1-1	TRBV10-2	NA
CASSLRPSIPEKLFF	TGCGCCAGCAGCCTTAGACCCTCGATTCCTGAAAAACTGTTTTTT	few	TRBJ1-4	TRBV5-1	NA
CSAPGTGDEQYF	TGCAGTGCACCCGGGACAGGAGACGAGCAGTACTTC	NA	TRBJ2-7	TRBV20-1	TRBD1
CASSLFSRRKGADEQYF	TGTGCCAGCAGCTTATTTAGCCGTCGGAAGGGGGCGGACGAGCAGTACTTC	NA	TRBJ2-7	TRBV7-8	TRBD1
CASQGFYEQYF	TGCGCCAGCCAGGGTTTCTACGAGCAGTACTTC	few	TRBJ2-7	TRBV5-1	NA
CASSKEGQGISEQFF	TGTGCCAGCAGCAAAGAGGGACAGGGGATCAGTGAGCAGTTCTTC	NA	TRBJ2-1	TRBV21-1	NA
CASSGGGATDTQYF	TGTGCCAGCAGTGGGGGAGGAGCCACAGATACGCAGTATTTT	NA	TRBJ2-3	TRBV2	NA
CASSSPGTTYNEQFF	TGTGCCAGCAGTTCGCCCGGGACTACCTACAATGAGCAGTTCTTC	few	TRBJ2-1	TRBV12-3/TRBV12-4	TRBD2
CASSLTGGVDGYTF	TGTGCCAGCAGCTTAACAGGGGGCGTAGATGGCTACACCTTC	NA	TRBJ1-2	TRBV11-2	TRBD1
CASSYRARSYEQYF	TGTGCCAGCAGTTACAGGGCTCGGAGTTACGAGCAGTACTTC	NA	TRBJ2-7	TRBV6-5	NA
CSARITEAFF	TGCAGCGCCCGCATCACTGAAGCTTTCTTT	few	TRBJ1-1	TRBV29-1	NA
CASSLGREYYGYTF	TGTGCCAGCAGTTTAGGCAGGGAGTACTATGGCTACACCTTC	NA	TRBJ1-2	TRBV12-3/TRBV12-4	NA
CASSVVGAGELFF	TGTGCCAGCAGTGTGGTGGGCGCCGGGGAGCTGTTTTTT	once	TRBJ2-2	TRBV6-1	NA
CASADQETQYF	TGTGCTAGTGCCGATCAAGAGACCCAGTACTTC	NA	TRBJ2-5	TRBV12-5	NA
CASRTRDSSSYEQYF	TGTGCCAGCAGAACCCGGGACTCCAGCTCCTACGAGCAGTACTTC	NA	TRBJ2-7	TRBV6-1	NA
CASSRGLGQETQYF	TGCGCCAGCAGCCGTGGACTAGGGCAAGAGACCCAGTACTTC	NA	TRBJ2-5	TRBV5-1	TRBD2
CSARRLGDGQYF	TGCAGTGCTAGGAGGCTCGGAGATGGGCAGTACTTC	few	TRBJ2-7	TRBV20-1	NA
CASSEALPNGELFF	TGTGCCAGCAGTGAAGCGCTCCCGAATGGGGAGCTGTTTTTT	few	TRBJ2-2	TRBV6-1	NA
CASKGSAGRNYGYTF	TGTGCCAGCAAGGGGTCAGCAGGAAGGAACTATGGCTACACCTTC	NA	TRBJ1-2	TRBV12-3/TRBV12-4	NA
CASSLGVPGNTIYF	TGTGCCAGCAGCTTAGGTGTCCCTGGAAACACCATATATTTT	many	TRBJ1-3	TRBV13	NA
CASSLSLSIAGGNEQFF	TGTGCCAGCAGCTTGTCCCTCTCTATAGCGGGAGGCAATGAGCAGTTCTTC	once	TRBJ2-1	TRBV7-9	TRBD2
CASKRQGGGELFF	TGTGCCAGCAAGCGACAGGGTGGCGGGGAGCTGTTTTTT	few	TRBJ2-2	TRBV6-1	TRBD1
CASRAGVPGELFF	TGTGCCAGCAGAGCGGGAGTCCCCGGGGAGCTGTTTTTT	NA	TRBJ2-2	TRBV5-4	TRBD2
CATSDYSDRDREKLFF	TGTGCCACCAGTGACTACTCGGACAGGGACAGGGAAAAACTGTTTTTT	few	TRBJ1-4	TRBV24-1	TRBD1
CASSSRTYGYTF	TGTGCCAGCAGCTCCCGGACCTATGGCTACACCTTC	few	TRBJ1-2	TRBV5-4	NA
CASSLAGTSAYEQYF	TGTGCCAGCAGCTTAGCTGGGACTAGCGCCTACGAGCAGTACTTC	few	TRBJ2-7	TRBV7-9	TRBD2
CASSSLGANYGYTF	TGTGCCAGCAGTTCCCTCGGAGCTAACTATGGCTACACCTTC	many	TRBJ1-2	TRBV6-5	NA
CASSNPQGKSYEQYF	TGCGCCAGCAGCAACCCACAGGGAAAATCCTACGAGCAGTACTTC	many	TRBJ2-7	TRBV5-1	NA
CASSLLGLAGEPADTQYF	TGCGCCAGCAGCTTGTTGGGACTAGCGGGAGAGCCCGCAGATACGCAGTATTTT	NA	TRBJ2-3	TRBV5-1	TRBD2
CASSPGTGVKTQYF	TGTGCCAGCAGCCCTGGGACGGGAGTTAAGACCCAGTACTTC	NA	TRBJ2-5	TRBV7-6	NA
CASSPGLSNTQYF	TGTGCCAGCAGCCCGGGACTCTCCAATACGCAGTATTTT	NA	TRBJ2-3	TRBV5-5	NA
CASSSTTSPSTDTQYF	TGTGCCAGCAGTTCCACTACTAGCCCTTCCACAGATACGCAGTATTTT	few	TRBJ2-3	TRBV12-3/TRBV12-4	NA
CSARKAGGWNEQFF	TGCAGTGCTAGGAAGGCGGGAGGGTGGAATGAGCAGTTCTTC	NA	TRBJ2-1	TRBV20-1	TRBD2
CASSYFPGNEQYF	TGTGCCAGCAGCTACTTCCCTGGCAACGAGCAGTACTTC	NA	TRBJ2-7	TRBV7-6	NA
CASSERRVGNEQFF	TGTGCCAGCAGTGAGCGAAGGGTGGGCAATGAGCAGTTCTTC	many	TRBJ2-1	TRBV25-1	NA
CASKKSSGTPPYEQYF	TGTGCCAGCAAAAAAAGCTCAGGGACGCCACCCTACGAGCAGTACTTC	few	TRBJ2-7	TRBV6-1	NA
CASSFLITGELFF	TGTGCCAGCAGCTTTCTAATCACCGGGGAGCTGTTTTTT	once	TRBJ2-2	TRBV7-6	NA
CSARFSGNTGELFF	TGCAGTGCTAGATTCAGCGGTAACACCGGGGAGCTGTTTTTT	NA	TRBJ2-2	TRBV20-1	NA
CAISGSGGAAYTEAFF	TGTGCCATCAGTGGCTCAGGGGGCGCCGCCTACACTGAAGCTTTCTTT	few	TRBJ1-1	TRBV10-3	TRBD1
CASSPIGVLEQYF	TGTGCCAGCAGCCCTATCGGAGTCCTTGAGCAGTACTTC	many	TRBJ2-7	TRBV11-2	NA
CAWSSGTSGSNEQFF	TGTGCCTGGAGTTCCGGGACTAGCGGGAGCAATGAGCAGTTCTTC	few	TRBJ2-1	TRBV30	TRBD2
CSALGRQGSEAFF	TGCAGCGCTTTAGGGAGACAGGGCTCCGAAGCTTTCTTT	few	TRBJ1-1	TRBV29-1	TRBD1
CASSNGYNEQFF	TGTGCCAGCAGCAATGGGTACAATGAGCAGTTCTTC	many	TRBJ2-1	TRBV21-1	NA
CASSLAGGSSYNEQFF	TGCGCCAGCAGCTTGGCCGGAGGGAGCTCCTACAATGAGCAGTTCTTC	few	TRBJ2-1	TRBV5-1	NA
CASSMTGGTRYEQYF	TGTGCCAGCAGTATGACAGGGGGCACGAGGTACGAGCAGTACTTC	few	TRBJ2-7	TRBV12-3/TRBV12-4	TRBD1
CASTARAGGADTQYF	TGTGCCAGCACAGCACGGGCAGGGGGCGCAGATACGCAGTATTTT	few	TRBJ2-3	TRBV12-3/TRBV12-4	TRBD1
CASSIRQGAEAFF	TGTGCCAGCAGCATTCGACAGGGGGCTGAAGCTTTCTTT	many	TRBJ1-1	TRBV11-1	TRBD1
CASSYYWETQYF	TGTGCCAGCAGTTACTATTGGGAGACCCAGTACTTC	NA	TRBJ2-5	TRBV6-6	NA